This T cell receptor (beta chain) was documented in a study of cytomegalovirus exposure and HLA in healthy donors. In the study overall: The 95 to 150 validation repertoires used a platform that matched the one used for the approximately 610 first-cohort repertoires, as a later analysis reported.

This table comes from immunoSEQ multiplex PCR, and its TCRdb copy is limited to in-frame clones, with some not included. This sample has about 160,000 clones, with nearly 90% found just once. V lost 3 bases and J lost 1; bases outside the gene matches: 11. CDR3 length: 16 amino acids. CDR1 and CDR2 from the germline V gene are GTSNPN and SVGIG (reference sequence). This sequence originates from a man younger than 35 in good health and CMV-seropositive. Sequencing input: PBMCs. This rearrangement joins TRBV30 to TRBJ2-7, with 8 bases fitting TRBD1. CDR3 region: CAWREPGTGISYEQYF. The CDR3 nucleotides are TGTGCCTGGAGAGAACCCGGGACAGGAATTTCCTACGAGCAGTACTTC.